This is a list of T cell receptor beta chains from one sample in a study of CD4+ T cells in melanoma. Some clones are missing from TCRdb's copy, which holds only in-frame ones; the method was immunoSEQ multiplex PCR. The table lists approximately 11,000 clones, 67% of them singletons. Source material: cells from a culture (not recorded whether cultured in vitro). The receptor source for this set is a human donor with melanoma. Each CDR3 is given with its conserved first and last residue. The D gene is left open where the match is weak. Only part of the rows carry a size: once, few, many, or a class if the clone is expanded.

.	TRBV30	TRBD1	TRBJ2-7	CAVSGQGFSYEQYF	TGTGCCGTATCGGGACAGGGATTCTCCTACGAGCAGTACTTC
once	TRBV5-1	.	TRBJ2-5	CASSLFPSGETQYF	TGCGCCAGCAGCTTGTTCCCCAGCGGAGAGACCCAGTACTTC
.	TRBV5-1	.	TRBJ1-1	CASSPLTGPTGMNTEAFF	TGCGCCAGCAGCCCACTGACAGGTCCAACAGGGATGAACACTGAAGCTTTCTTT
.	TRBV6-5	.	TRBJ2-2	CASSYSRRTNTGELFF	TGTGCCAGCAGTTACTCCAGACGGACGAACACCGGGGAGCTGTTTTTT
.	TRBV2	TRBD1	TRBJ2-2	CASTDRAGPGELFF	TGTGCCAGTACAGACAGGGCCGGACCCGGGGAGCTGTTTTTT
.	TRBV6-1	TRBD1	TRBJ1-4	CASSGRDRGILNEKLFF	TGTGCCAGCAGTGGCCGGGACAGGGGGATCCTAAATGAAAAACTGTTTTTT
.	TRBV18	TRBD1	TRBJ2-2	CASSPLGQGGTGELFF	TGTGCCAGCTCACCCCTCGGACAGGGGGGCACCGGGGAGCTGTTTTTT
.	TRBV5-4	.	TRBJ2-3	CASSLAPSNTQYF	TGTGCCAGCAGCTTGGCCCCAAGTAATACGCAGTATTTT
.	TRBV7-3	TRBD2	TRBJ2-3	CASSLGGLAGGQDTQYF	TGTGCCAGCAGCTTAGGCGGACTAGCGGGGGGGCAAGATACGCAGTATTTT
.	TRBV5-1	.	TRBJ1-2	CASSLASTGPYGYTF	TGCGCCAGCAGCTTGGCCAGCACCGGGCCCTATGGCTACACCTTC
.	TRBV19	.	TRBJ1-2	CASSIFGPAASTF	TGTGCCAGTAGTATCTTCGGACCCGCCGCCTCCACCTTC
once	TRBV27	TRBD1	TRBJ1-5	CASSLDREGQPQHF	TGTGCCAGCAGTTTGGACAGGGAGGGTCAGCCCCAGCATTTT
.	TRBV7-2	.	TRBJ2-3	CASSLGTSTDTQYF	TGTGCCAGCAGCTTAGGGACTAGCACAGATACGCAGTATTTT
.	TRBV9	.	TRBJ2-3	CASTGPLTDTQYF	TGTGCCAGTACCGGGCCCTTAACAGATACGCAGTATTTT
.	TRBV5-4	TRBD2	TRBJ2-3	CASSLGAGGPDTQYF	TGTGCCAGCAGCTTGGGGGCGGGGGGGCCAGATACGCAGTATTTT
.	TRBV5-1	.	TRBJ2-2	CASSPDPNTGELFF	TGCGCCAGCAGCCCCGACCCGAACACCGGGGAGCTGTTTTTT
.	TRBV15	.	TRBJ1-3	CATSTRRGGNTIYF	TGTGCCACCAGCACAAGGCGGGGTGGAAACACCATATATTTT
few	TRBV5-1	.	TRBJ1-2	CASSLGGPYPGRDGYTF	TGCGCCAGCAGCTTGGGGGGACCGTACCCGGGGCGCGATGGCTACACCTTC
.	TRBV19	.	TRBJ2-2	CASSGSNTGELFF	TGTGCCAGTAGTGGCAGCAACACCGGGGAGCTGTTTTTT
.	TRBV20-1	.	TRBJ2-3	CSAILVTQYF	TGCAGTGCAATCCTTGTTACGCAGTATTTT
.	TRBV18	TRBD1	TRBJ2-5	CASSPPQGAWGETQYF	TGTGCCAGCTCACCCCCACAGGGGGCTTGGGGAGAGACCCAGTACTTC
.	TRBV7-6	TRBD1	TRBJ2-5	CASTLGDRFTQYF	TGTGCCAGCACCTTGGGGGACAGATTTACCCAGTACTTC
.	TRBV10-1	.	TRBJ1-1	CASSAARRGDTEAFF	TGCGCCAGCAGCGCCGCCCGAAGGGGAGACACTGAAGCTTTCTTT
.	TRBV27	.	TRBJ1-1	CASSYYRGVGTEAFF	TGTGCCAGCAGTTACTATAGGGGAGTCGGCACTGAAGCTTTCTTT
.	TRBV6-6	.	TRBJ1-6	CASRHPGRGNISPLHF	TGTGCCAGCCGACATCCGGGGCGAGGCAACATTTCACCCCTCCACTTT
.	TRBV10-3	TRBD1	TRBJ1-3	CASGQTYSGNTIYF	TGTGCCTCGGGACAGACGTACTCTGGAAACACCATATATTTT
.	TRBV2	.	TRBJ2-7	CASSGIIRRETASSYEQYF	TGTGCCAGCAGTGGTATAATCCGGAGGGAAACTGCCAGCTCCTACGAGCAGTACTTC
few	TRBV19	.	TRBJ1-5	CASSIDTVQPQHF	TGTGCCAGTAGTATAGACACGGTACAGCCCCAGCATTTT
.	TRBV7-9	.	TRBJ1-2	CASSSTGTNYGYTF	TGTGCCAGCAGCTCTACAGGGACCAACTATGGCTACACCTTC
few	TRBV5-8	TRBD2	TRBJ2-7	CASSLPSGDTYEQYF	TGTGCCAGCAGCTTGCCTAGCGGGGATACCTACGAGCAGTACTTC
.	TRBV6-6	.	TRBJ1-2	CASSYGAGGFYGYTF	TGTGCCAGCAGTTACGGCGCAGGCGGATTCTATGGCTACACCTTC
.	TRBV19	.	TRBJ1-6	CASSIGTVPYLHF	TGTGCCAGTAGTATAGGGACAGTGCCCTACCTCCACTTT
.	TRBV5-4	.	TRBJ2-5	CASSAGSSETQYF	TGTGCCAGCAGCGCGGGATCTAGCGAGACCCAGTACTTC
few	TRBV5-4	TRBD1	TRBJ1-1	CASSFPDRDTEAFF	TGTGCCAGCAGCTTTCCGGACAGGGACACTGAAGCTTTCTTT
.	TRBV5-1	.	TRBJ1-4	CASSDRYNEKLFF	TGCGCCAGTTCGGACCGGTACAATGAAAAACTGTTTTTT
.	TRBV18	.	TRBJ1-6	CASSPEAHNSPLHF	TGTGCCAGCTCACCAGAGGCTCATAATTCACCCCTCCACTTT
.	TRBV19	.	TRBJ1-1	CASSRQANTEAFF	TGTGCCAGTAGCCGACAGGCCAACACTGAAGCTTTCTTT
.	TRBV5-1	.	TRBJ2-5	CASSFSLAQGETQYF	TGCGCCAGCAGCTTCTCCCTAGCCCAAGGAGAGACCCAGTACTTC
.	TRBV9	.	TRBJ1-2	CASSVGGGNYGYTF	TGTGCCAGCAGCGTAGGAGGGGGTAACTATGGCTACACCTTC
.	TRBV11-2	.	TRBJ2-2	CASSQLSGELFF	TGTGCCAGCAGCCAGCTGTCCGGGGAGCTGTTTTTT
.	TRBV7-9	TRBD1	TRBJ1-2	CASSLSLGRTGTNYGYTF	TGTGCCAGCAGCTTATCCCTCGGTAGGACAGGGACCAACTATGGCTACACCTTC
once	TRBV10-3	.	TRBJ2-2	CAISERMDGELFF	TGTGCCATCAGTGAGAGGATGGACGGGGAGCTGTTTTTT
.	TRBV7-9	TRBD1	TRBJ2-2	CASSTGTGFYTGELFF	TGTGCCAGCAGCACCGGGACAGGGTTTTACACCGGGGAGCTGTTTTTT
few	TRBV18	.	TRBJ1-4	CASSFSGREGKLFF	TGTGCCAGCTCATTCTCGGGTAGGGAAGGAAAACTGTTTTTT
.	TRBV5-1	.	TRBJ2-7	CASSLDRGNNEQYF	TGCGCCAGCAGCCTGGACAGAGGGAACAACGAGCAGTACTTC
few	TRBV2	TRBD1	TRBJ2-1	CASTGGTTYEQFF	TGTGCCAGCACAGGGGGTACTACCTATGAGCAGTTCTTC
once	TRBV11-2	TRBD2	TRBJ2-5	CASSSRPPRGLVEETQYF	TGTGCCAGCAGCTCCCGCCCCCCCAGGGGACTAGTGGAAGAGACCCAGTACTTC
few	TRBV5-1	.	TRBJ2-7	CASSLASRSYEQYF	TGCGCCAGCAGCTTGGCCTCACGTTCCTACGAGCAGTACTTC
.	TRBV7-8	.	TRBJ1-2	CASSRTGAPGGYTF	TGTGCCAGCAGCAGAACAGGAGCTCCCGGGGGCTACACCTTC
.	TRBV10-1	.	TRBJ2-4	CASSEGGTKNIQYF	TGCGCCAGCAGTGAGGGGGGGACCAAAAACATTCAGTACTTC
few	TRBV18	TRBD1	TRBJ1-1	CASSPGQGEEAFF	TGTGCCAGCTCACCAGGACAGGGGGAAGAAGCTTTCTTT
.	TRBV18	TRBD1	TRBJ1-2	CASSPGTGVGYTF	TGTGCCAGCTCACCAGGGACAGGGGTCGGCTACACCTTC
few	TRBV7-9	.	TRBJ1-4	CASSLAPEKLFF	TGTGCCAGCAGCTTAGCTCCCGAAAAACTGTTTTTT
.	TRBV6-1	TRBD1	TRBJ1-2	CASSEGAGGIWGYTF	TGTGCCAGCAGTGAAGGGGCAGGGGGCATATGGGGCTACACCTTC
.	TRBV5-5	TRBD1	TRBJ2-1	CASSRDRGSREQFF	TGTGCCAGCAGCCGGGACAGGGGATCGCGTGAGCAGTTCTTC